What follows are 24 T cell receptor beta chains derived from one specimen sequenced in a study of shared clonotypes between healthy human individuals. Libraries were prepared by immunoSEQ multiplex PCR; TCRdb keeps only in-frame clonotypes and omits some of them. Of approximately 600,000 clones listed, around 96% were seen once; the top ten hold 0.095% to 0.14%. It was CD45RO-negative cells, positively selected for CCR7, that made up naive CD8 cells, with terminally differentiated effector memory CD45RA+ cells excluded. The specimen was naive CD8+ T cells sorted from blood. The receptor set was obtained from a woman in her 30s in good health.

This chain connects TRBV6-1 to TRBJ1-2, with D possibly TRBD1 on 5 matching bases. The CDR3 contains 13 residues. CDR1 MNHNS and CDR2 SASEGT come from the germline V gene. Trimming removed 2 bases at V and 3 bases at J, with 7 bases between. The CDR3 protein is CASSEWGDYGYTF. The CDR3 DNA follows: TGTGCCAGCAGTGAATGGGGGGACTATGGCTACACCTTC.

J is TRBJ2-7 and V is TRBV2; D unclear. Germline V gene data show CDR1 as SNHLY and CDR2 as FYNNEI. This CDR3 comprises 15 residues. V lost 2 bases and J lost 0, with 11 bases in between. The CDR3 sequence: CASSEFTEFSYEQYF. In DNA, the CDR3 is TGTGCCAGCAGTGAATTTACAGAATTCTCCTACGAGCAGTACTTC.

As concerns this clone: This specimen includes other DNA sequences encoding the same CDR3. The V gene is TRBV7-8, the J gene TRBJ2-1; D remains ambiguous. CDR3 length equals 12 residues. Trimming left V 0 bases short and J 5 bases short, with 2 bases between. Germline V gene data show CDR1 as SGHVS and CDR2 as FQNEAQ. CDR3 nucleotides: TGTGCCAGCAGCTTAGCAGACAATGAGCAGTTCTTC. Protein sequence: CASSLADNEQFF. Full variable domain (remainder filled in from reference TRBV7-8 and TRBJ2-1): GAGVSQSPRYKVAKRGQDVALRCDPISGHVSLFWYQQALGQGPEFLTYFQNEAQLDKSGLPSDRFFAERPEGSVSTLKIQRTQQEDSAVYLCASSLADNEQFFGPGTRLTVL.

The chain links TRBV7-2 to TRBJ2-7, with 7 bases lining up with TRBD2. CDR3 length: 15 amino acids. V lost 5 bases to trimming and J lost 7 bases; unmatched junction nucleotides: 14. Germline lookup yields CDR1 SGHTA and CDR2 FQGNSA. The CDR3 DNA follows: TGTGCCAGCAGCCCACTGGCGGGAGCGCCCTGGGAGCAGTACTTC. The encoded protein is CASSPLAGAPWEQYF.

The V and J genes are TRBV5-5 and TRBJ2-7; a possible D gene is TRBD2 (6 bases). CDR3 size: 14 residues. Trimming left V 0 bases short and J 2 bases short, with 9 bases between. Germline CDR1 is SGHKS and CDR2 is YYEKEE (reference sequence). CDR3: CASSLGGGTYEQYF. CDR3 bases: TGTGCCAGCAGCTTGGGGGGAGGAACCTACGAGCAGTACTTC.

This clone was seen once. The rearrangement uses TRBV4-1 and TRBJ2-1, with 10 positions matching TRBD2. Germline V gives CDR1 MGHRA, CDR2 YSYEKL. J was trimmed by 8 bases and V by 1 base; bases with no gene match: 5. This CDR3 is built from 15 residues. Here the CDR3 reads CASSQGLAGVDEQFF. The CDR3 DNA reads as TGCGCCAGCAGCCAAGGCCTAGCGGGAGTCGATGAGCAGTTCTTC.

The V call is TRBV6-1, the J call TRBJ2-7; D is ambiguous. The V gene lost 0 bases and the J gene lost 7 bases, with 4 bases spanning the gap. This CDR3 contains 11 residues. The V gene's germline CDR1 is MNHNS and CDR2 SASEGT. CDR3 region: CASSEAREQYF. CDR3 sequence (DNA): TGTGCCAGCAGTGAAGCGCGAGAGCAGTACTTC.

The chain couples TRBV27 to TRBJ2-7, with a possible D match to TRBD2 (6 bases). In germline, CDR1 is MNHEY, CDR2 SMNVEV (reference sequence). V shed 6 bases and J shed 2 bases, with 14 bases lying between them. The CDR3 contains 14 residues. The CDR3 DNA is TGTGCCAGCAGCCCCTTTCGGGGGACCTACGAGCAGTACTTC. The encoded protein is CASSPFRGTYEQYF.

Worth noting for this clone: Different DNA sequences within this sample yield the same CDR3. The V gene is TRBV28, the J gene TRBJ2-1; 11 bases fit TRBD2. Losses at the gene ends were 5 bases for V and 7 bases for J; bases not matched to a gene: 7. CDR3 length: 15 amino acids. Looked up from germline, CDR1 is MDHEN and CDR2 is SYDVKM. The CDR3 loop reads CASSPRLAGYNEQFF. The CDR3 DNA reads as TGTGCCAGCAGTCCCAGACTAGCGGGATATAATGAGCAGTTCTTC.

This clone has only one observation. The chain joins TRBV5-6 to TRBJ2-7, with TRBD1 matching 7 bases. The V gene end was trimmed by 4 bases and the J gene end by 3 bases; junction bases not matched to a gene: 7. This CDR3 is built from 14 residues. The germline gives CDR1 SGHDT, CDR2 YYEEEE. The CDR3 nucleotides are TGTGCCAGCAGCCACGGGGACAGTTACTACGAGCAGTACTTC. Its protein is CASSHGDSYYEQYF.

The chain links TRBV6-5 to TRBJ1-1; D is possibly TRBD1 (6 bases). The V end lost 11 bases, the J end lost 0 bases, and 10 bases lay between the germline ends. The CDR3 is 12 amino acids. Germline V gene sequence: CDR1 MNHEY, CDR2 SVGAGI. CDR3: CAVGQMNTEAFF. The CDR3 DNA reads as TGTGCCGTCGGACAGATGAACACTGAAGCTTTCTTT.

The rearrangement links TRBV6-5 to TRBJ1-2; TRBD1 agrees at 9 bases. Trimming took 8 bases from V and 5 from J; bases not matched to a gene: 6. The CDR3 spans 13 residues. From germline, CDR1 is MNHEY and CDR2 SVGAGI. The CDR3 sequence is CASHGQGMYGYTF. The CDR3 region has the DNA TGTGCCAGCCATGGACAGGGGATGTATGGCTACACCTTC.

This chain uses TRBV19 with TRBJ2-1; D possibly corresponds to TRBD2 (5 bases). V was pared by 1 base and J by 4 bases, with 11 bases between. Germline V gene lookup returns CDR1 LNHDA and CDR2 SQIVND (reference sequence). The CDR3 consists of 15 residues. CDR3 amino acids: CASSIAGTWYNEQFF. The DNA for the CDR3 is TGTGCCAGTAGTATAGCGGGAACCTGGTACAATGAGCAGTTCTTC.

The J gene is TRBJ1-6, the V gene TRBV21-1; the D call in the table, TRBD1, was not verified against the DNA. TRBV21-1 is a listed pseudogene. This CDR3 region has 16 residues. The CDR3 here is CASSKDPTGEYSPLHF. CDR3 DNA sequence: TGTGCCAGCAGCAAAGACCCGACAGGGGAGTATTCACCCCTCCACTTT.

The CDR3 protein is CASSRGDTQYF. The CDR3 DNA reads TGTGCCAGCAGTCGGGGTGATACGCAGTATTTT. V is TRBV28 and J is TRBJ2-3; maybe TRBD2 (5 bases). CDR1 and CDR2 (germline): MDHEN, SYDVKM. Deletions cut 5 bases from V and 6 bases from J, with 6 bases between. CDR3 length equals 11 residues.

V usage is TRBV6-5 and J usage is TRBJ2-5, with D uncertain. The V end was cut by 2 bases, the J end by 10 bases, with 14 bases between. The CDR3 extends over 13 amino acids. Germline CDR1 reads MNHEY; CDR2 reads SVGAGI. The CDR3: CASSYGLATDQYF. In DNA form, the CDR3 reads TGTGCCAGCAGTTACGGGTTGGCCACGGACCAGTACTTC.

This clone was seen only once. The rearrangement links TRBV28 to TRBJ2-1; no firm D call. V was trimmed by 1 base and J by 5 bases, leaving 6 bases between them. The germline CDR1 and CDR2 sequences are MDHEN and SYDVKM. The CDR3 length is 13 residues. The chain's CDR3 is CASSLSAHNEQFF. The CDR3 coding sequence is TGTGCCAGCAGTTTATCCGCTCACAATGAGCAGTTCTTC.

The chain links TRBV29-1 to TRBJ2-7, with unresolved D. In germline, CDR1 is SQVTM, CDR2 ANQGSEA. Trimming pared 4 bases from V and 0 bases from J, leaving 16 bases between. The CDR3 has 15 residues. In DNA form, the CDR3 reads TGCAGCGTTGGCGACCGGGCCTTGTCCTCCTACGAGCAGTACTTC. It encodes CSVGDRALSSYEQYF.

V is TRBV28 and J is TRBJ2-3; 7 bases fit TRBD1. Germline V gene data show CDR1 as MDHEN and CDR2 as SYDVKM. There are 14 residues in the CDR3. Trimming took 5 bases from V and 4 from J; bases not matched to a gene: 6. The CDR3 loop is CASSAGGEADTQYF. The CDR3 DNA follows: TGTGCCAGCAGTGCAGGGGGTGAGGCAGATACGCAGTATTTT.

The rearrangement joins TRBV9 to TRBJ2-7; 7 positions agree with TRBD1. Germline trimming cut 4 bases from V and 6 bases from J; bases unmatched to any gene: 7. The CDR3 sequence is 13 residues long. The germline CDR1 and CDR2 sequences are SGDLS and YYNGEE. The CDR3 DNA follows: TGTGCCAGCAGCAGACCTGCAGGGGGCGAGCAGTACTTC. It translates to CASSRPAGGEQYF.

The chain links TRBV11-2 to TRBJ2-3; 10 nucleotides line up with TRBD1. The trim removed 5 bases at V and 2 bases at J, leaving 7 bases unmatched. Germline lookup yields CDR1 SGHAT and CDR2 FQNNGV. There are 16 residues in the CDR3. CDR3: CASSDRGRVITDTQYF. The CDR3 nucleotides are TGTGCCAGCAGCGACAGGGGGCGAGTCATCACAGATACGCAGTATTTT.

This rearrangement joins TRBV19 to TRBJ2-1, with TRBD2 identical over 7 bases. With 5 bases clipped from V and 5 bases from J, the junction kept 12 bases outside the gene matches. This CDR3 contains 16 residues. Germline values: CDR1 LNHDA, CDR2 SQIVND (reference sequence). CDR3 DNA: TGTGCCAGTAGTTTGTGGGAGGGCAATTTTGACAATGAGCAGTTCTTC. It yields the protein CASSLWEGNFDNEQFF.

The V gene is TRBV27, the J gene TRBJ2-1; D is possibly TRBD2 (5 bases). The CDR3 totals 13 residues. Germline values: CDR1 MNHEY, CDR2 SMNVEV (reference sequence). The germline V and J ends were trimmed by 6 bases and 6 bases, with 12 bases remaining between them. This chain's CDR3 is CASSRTGPNEQFF. In DNA, the CDR3 is TGTGCCAGCAGCCGGACTGGACCCAATGAGCAGTTCTTC.

J is TRBJ2-1 and V is TRBV11-3; 10 bases are shared with TRBD2. Germline CDR1 SGHNT, CDR2 YENEEA. The CDR3 length is 16 residues. The V gene end was trimmed by 5 bases and the J gene end by 2 bases; junction bases not matched to a gene: 6. In nucleotides, the CDR3 is TGTGCCAGCAGCCGTAGGACTAGCGGAGCCTACAATGAGCAGTTCTTC. Protein: CASSRRTSGAYNEQFF.